This is a list of T cell receptor beta chains from one sample in a study of blood T cells in healthy people across ages. Using its own MiXCR run on the 5' RACE reads, TCRdb lists one record per CDR3 protein. The repertoire holds around 1,100,000 distinct CDR3 sequences, roughly two fifths seen once, with about 12% in the top ten. Sequencing input: blood. These receptors originate from a man aged 18 to 29 in good health. CDR3s include the opening cysteine and the closing phenylalanine or tryptophan. Fields, in order: J gene, clone size, D gene, V gene, CDR3 protein, CDR3 DNA. The D gene is left open where the match is weak. Clone size is not always given. Where it is, it says once, few, many or a class for expanded clones.

>TRBJ1-1|-|-|TRBV27
CASSPNGSNEAFF
TGTGCCAGCAGTCCGAACGGGTCAAATGAAGCTTTCTTT
>TRBJ1-2|-|-|TRBV29-1
CSVDLENIGGYTF
TGCAGCGTTGATCTCGAGAATATCGGTGGCTACACCTTC
>TRBJ2-3|-|TRBD1|TRBV7-6
CASSRTGTGHTDTQYF
TGTGCCAGCAGTCGAACCGGGACAGGACACACAGATACGCAGTATTTT
>TRBJ2-1|few|TRBD1|TRBV7-2
CASSLGTGPSHEQFF
TGTGCCAGCAGCTTAGGGACAGGGCCTTCCCATGAGCAGTTCTTC
>TRBJ1-1|few|-|TRBV10-3
CAISARMTGQNTEAFF
TGTGCCATCAGTGCCCGGATGACAGGACAGAACACTGAAGCTTTCTTT
>TRBJ2-3|-|-|TRBV4-3
CASSQEGTYSTDTQYF
TGCGCCAGCAGCCAAGAAGGGACCTATTCCACAGATACGCAGTATTTT
>TRBJ1-2|-|-|TRBV4-1
CASSPEVQVHHGYTF
TGCGCCAGCAGCCCAGAGGTGCAGGTTCATCATGGCTACACCTTC
>TRBJ2-1|-|TRBD2|TRBV24-1
CATSDLQASSGVKSSYNEQFF
TGTGCCACCAGTGATTTGCAAGCGTCTAGCGGGGTAAAGAGCTCCTACAATGAGCAGTTCTTC
>TRBJ1-4|few|-|TRBV27
CASSSRPGFDEKLFF
TGTGCCAGCAGTTCCCGCCCAGGGTTTGACGAAAAACTGTTTTTT
>TRBJ1-5|few|-|TRBV4-3
CASSQVGGAGQPQHF
TGCGCCAGCAGCCAAGTTGGGGGGGCTGGCCAGCCCCAGCATTTT
>TRBJ1-1|-|-|TRBV6-2/TRBV6-3
CASHPGHMNTEAFF
TGTGCCAGTCACCCGGGACATATGAACACTGAAGCTTTCTTT
>TRBJ1-2|few|-|TRBV20-1
CSAKVRGNYGYTF
TGCAGTGCTAAAGTCCGGGGTAACTATGGCTACACCTTC
>TRBJ2-2|-|-|TRBV12-3/TRBV12-4
CASRPQGRMTGELFF
TGTGCCAGCAGGCCCCAGGGGAGGATGACCGGGGAGCTGTTTTTT
>TRBJ1-1|few|TRBD1|TRBV4-3
CASSQGPGTEDTEAFF
TGCGCCAGCAGCCAAGGCCCCGGGACAGAGGACACTGAAGCTTTCTTT
>TRBJ2-3|-|-|TRBV6-2/TRBV6-3
CASSRTEYTDTQYF
TGTGCCAGCAGTCGGACAGAATACACAGATACGCAGTATTTT
>TRBJ2-1|few|TRBD1|TRBV5-1
CASSISTGGDEQFF
TGCGCCAGCAGCATTTCCACAGGGGGCGATGAGCAGTTCTTC
>TRBJ2-3|-|TRBD2|TRBV20-1
CSASSRAGGTDTQYF
TGCAGTGCTAGTTCAAGAGCGGGGGGCACAGATACGCAGTATTTT
>TRBJ1-5|-|-|TRBV29-1
CSAHDNRIQHF
TGCAGCGCCCACGACAATCGGATCCAGCATTTT
>TRBJ2-3|-|TRBD1|TRBV18
CASSRQGAGSTDTQYF
TGTGCCAGCTCACGACAGGGGGCCGGATCCACAGATACGCAGTATTTT
>TRBJ1-4|-|-|TRBV4-3
CASSQGWTLANEKLFF
TGCGCCAGCAGCCAAGGCTGGACATTAGCTAATGAAAAACTGTTTTTT
>TRBJ1-1|-|-|TRBV3-1
CASRHRTEAFF
TGTGCCAGCAGACACAGGACTGAAGCTTTCTTT
>TRBJ2-3|-|-|TRBV6-2/TRBV6-3
CASRDLTDTQYF
TGTGCCAGCAGGGACCTCACAGATACGCAGTATTTT